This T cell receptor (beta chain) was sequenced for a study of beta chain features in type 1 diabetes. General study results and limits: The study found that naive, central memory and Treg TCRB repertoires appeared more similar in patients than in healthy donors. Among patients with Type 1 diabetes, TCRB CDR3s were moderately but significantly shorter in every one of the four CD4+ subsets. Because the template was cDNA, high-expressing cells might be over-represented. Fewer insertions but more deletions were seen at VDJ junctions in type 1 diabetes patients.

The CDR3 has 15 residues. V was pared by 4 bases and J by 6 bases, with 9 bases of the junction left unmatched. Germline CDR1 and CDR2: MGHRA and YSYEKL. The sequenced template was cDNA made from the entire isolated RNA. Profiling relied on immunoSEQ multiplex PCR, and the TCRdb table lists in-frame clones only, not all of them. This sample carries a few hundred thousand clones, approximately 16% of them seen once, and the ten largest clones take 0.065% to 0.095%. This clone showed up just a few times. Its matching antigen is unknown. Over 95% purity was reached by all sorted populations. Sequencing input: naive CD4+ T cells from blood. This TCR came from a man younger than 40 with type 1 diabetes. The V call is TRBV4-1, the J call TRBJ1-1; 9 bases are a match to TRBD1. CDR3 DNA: TGCGCCAGCAGCCGGCGCGGACAGGGGAGACCTGAAGCTTTCTTT. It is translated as CASSRRGQGRPEAFF.